Listed below are T cell receptor beta chains from one sample, sequenced in a study of siplizumab effects on memory and regulatory T cells. TCRdb's copy holds only in-frame clones and misses some; the assay was immunoSEQ multiplex PCR. Counted here are 100,000 or so clones, about 91% occurring once; the ten biggest clones make up under 3%. Material for sequencing was CD4+ T cells sorted from blood. These receptors were obtained from a human donor in good health. Some clones in this sample may be carry-over from other donors' samples. CDR3s include the opening cysteine and the closing phenylalanine or tryptophan. The D gene is left open where the match is weak. The size entry is marked missing in some rows and otherwise reads once, few, many or a size class.

j_call: TRBJ2-7; d_call: NA; v_call: TRBV10-2; clone_size: NA; cdr3_nt: TGCGCCAGCACCGTACTGGATCGTAACGACGAGCAGTACTTC; cdr3_aa: CASTVLDRNDEQYF
j_call: TRBJ2-1; d_call: NA; v_call: TRBV4-2; clone_size: NA; cdr3_nt: TGTGCCAGCAGCCAGGGGAACCCACCCTGGGATATGACTGAGCAGTTCTTC; cdr3_aa: CASSQGNPPWDMTEQFF
j_call: TRBJ2-7; d_call: TRBD2; v_call: TRBV4-2; clone_size: NA; cdr3_nt: TGTGCCAGCAGCCAAATATTCCCGGGACTAGGATGGTACGAGCAGTACTTC; cdr3_aa: CASSQIFPGLGWYEQYF
j_call: TRBJ1-4; d_call: NA; v_call: TRBV30; clone_size: NA; cdr3_nt: TGTGCCTGGAGTAATGGGGTTGCAACTAATGAAAAACTGTTTTTT; cdr3_aa: CAWSNGVATNEKLFF
j_call: TRBJ2-1; d_call: NA; v_call: TRBV5-8; clone_size: NA; cdr3_nt: TGTGCCAGCAGGACTGGCGACGGGAGAGGGGGCAATGAGCAGTTCTTC; cdr3_aa: CASRTGDGRGGNEQFF
j_call: TRBJ2-1; d_call: NA; v_call: TRBV7-9; clone_size: NA; cdr3_nt: TGTGCCAGCAGCAAAGATTATAAGCAGTTCTTC; cdr3_aa: CASSKDYKQFF
j_call: TRBJ2-7; d_call: NA; v_call: TRBV5-1; clone_size: NA; cdr3_nt: TGCGCCAGCAGCTTGCCGTCGCCCGAGCAGTACTTC; cdr3_aa: CASSLPSPEQYF
j_call: TRBJ2-5; d_call: TRBD1; v_call: TRBV9; clone_size: once; cdr3_nt: TGTGCCAGCAGCGTTCAGGGGGCTGATGAGACCCAGTACTTC; cdr3_aa: CASSVQGADETQYF
j_call: TRBJ1-4; d_call: TRBD1; v_call: TRBV6-6; clone_size: NA; cdr3_nt: TGTGCCACCAGTTTACCCGACAGGGGGGTTGAAAAACTGTTTTTT; cdr3_aa: CATSLPDRGVEKLFF
j_call: TRBJ2-3; d_call: NA; v_call: TRBV19; clone_size: NA; cdr3_nt: TGTGCCAGTAGTCCCCGAGGTAGCGGAGGCACAGATACGCAGTATTTT; cdr3_aa: CASSPRGSGGTDTQYF
j_call: TRBJ1-4; d_call: NA; v_call: TRBV19; clone_size: NA; cdr3_nt: TGTGCCAGTAGGTCTGGTACTAATGAAAAACTGTTTTTT; cdr3_aa: CASRSGTNEKLFF
j_call: TRBJ1-4; d_call: TRBD1; v_call: TRBV6-1; clone_size: NA; cdr3_nt: TGTGCCAGCAGTGAAGTACAGGGGGGAGAAAAACTGTTTTTT; cdr3_aa: CASSEVQGGEKLFF
j_call: TRBJ2-1; d_call: TRBD2; v_call: TRBV11-2; clone_size: once; cdr3_nt: TGTGCCAGCAGCCTAGCGGGACTTTACAATGAGCAGTTCTTC; cdr3_aa: CASSLAGLYNEQFF
j_call: TRBJ1-1; d_call: TRBD1; v_call: TRBV27; clone_size: NA; cdr3_nt: TGTGCCAGCAGGGACCGGGACAGGGTTCACACTGAAGCTTTCTTT; cdr3_aa: CASRDRDRVHTEAFF
j_call: TRBJ2-5; d_call: TRBD1; v_call: TRBV25-1; clone_size: NA; cdr3_nt: TGTGCCAGCACCATTCGACAGGGCCCCCTACAAGAGACCCAGTACTTC; cdr3_aa: CASTIRQGPLQETQYF